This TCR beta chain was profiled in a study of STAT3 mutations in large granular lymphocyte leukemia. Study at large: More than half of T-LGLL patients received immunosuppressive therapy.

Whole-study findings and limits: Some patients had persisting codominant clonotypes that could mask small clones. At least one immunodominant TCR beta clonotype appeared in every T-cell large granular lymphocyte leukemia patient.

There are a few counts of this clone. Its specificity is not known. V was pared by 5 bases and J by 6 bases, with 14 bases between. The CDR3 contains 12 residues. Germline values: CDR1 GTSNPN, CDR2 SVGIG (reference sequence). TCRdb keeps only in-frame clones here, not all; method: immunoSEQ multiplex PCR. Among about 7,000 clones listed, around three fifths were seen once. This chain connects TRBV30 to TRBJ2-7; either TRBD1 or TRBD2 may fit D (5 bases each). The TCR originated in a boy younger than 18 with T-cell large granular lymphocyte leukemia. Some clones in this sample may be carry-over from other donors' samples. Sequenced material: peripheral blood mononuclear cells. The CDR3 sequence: CAWQKGDREQYF. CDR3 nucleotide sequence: TGTGCCTGGCAGAAAGGGGACCGCGAGCAGTACTTC.